These 24 T cell receptor beta chains originate from one sample sequenced in a study of OX40 agonist ivuxolimab in advanced cancers. The data were produced by immunoSEQ multiplex PCR, yet TCRdb's version contains in-frame clones alone and is incomplete. There are tens of thousands of clones in the sample; around 90% occur only once, and about 30% lies in the top ten. The sample here was CD4+ or CD8+ T cells sorted from blood, taken in a trial of the OX40 agonist ivuxolimab. All receptors derive from an adult with an advanced solid tumor such as melanoma, head and neck, liver or kidney cancer.

This chain connects TRBV9 to TRBJ2-7; 10 nucleotides match TRBD2. Germline V lookup: CDR1 SGDLS, CDR2 YYNGEE. J gave up 2 bases and V 4 bases, and 6 bases lay outside the gene matches. The CDR3 has 15 residues. The CDR3 DNA reads as TGTGCCAGCAGCCCCCTAGCGGGAGTTACCTACGAGCAGTACTTC. Its protein product is CASSPLAGVTYEQYF.

This chain joins TRBV10-3 and TRBJ2-7; weak D call: TRBD2 (5 bases). Trimming left V 3 bases short and J 3 bases short, with 21 bases between. The CDR3 is 17 amino acids. Germline CDR1 and CDR2: ENHRY and SYGVKD. The CDR3 reads CAISDTERGGKLYEQYF. CDR3 DNA: TGTGCCATCAGTGACACTGAACGGGGTGGGAAACTCTACGAGCAGTACTTC.

The V call is TRBV19, the J call TRBJ1-5; D not certain. Trimming took 3 bases from V and 3 from J, leaving 12 bases between them. From germline, CDR1 is LNHDA and CDR2 SQIVND (reference sequence). This CDR3 has 15 residues. The CDR3 bases are TGTGCCAGTAGTATTTGGCCAGTCTACAATCAGCCCCAGCATTTT. Translating gives CASSIWPVYNQPQHF. Using reference TRBV19 and TRBJ1-5 for the parts outside the CDR3, the full variable domain is DGGITQSPKYLFRKEGQNVTLSCEQNLNHDAMYWYRQDPGQGLRLIYYSQIVNDFQKGDIAEGYSVSREKKESFPLTVTSAQKNPTAFYLCASSIWPVYNQPQHFGDGTRLSIL.

CDR3 nucleotides: TGTGCCAGCAGCTCGACAGGGGGCTCGGGACAGCCCCAGCATTTT. It yields the protein CASSSTGGSGQPQHF. The chain couples TRBV7-8 to TRBJ1-5; 10 nucleotides match TRBD1. The CDR3 has 15 amino acids. The V gene end was trimmed by 4 bases and the J gene end by 7 bases; junction bases not matched to a gene: 7. The germline CDR1 and CDR2 sequences are SGHVS and FQNEAQ.

There are a few counts of this clone. Other DNA sequences within the sample encode an identical CDR3. The CDR3 DNA is TGTGCCAGCAGCTTAGTTCCGGGGAATGAGCAGTTCTTC. It specifies CASSLVPGNEQFF. This chain joins TRBV7-2 and TRBJ2-1; D might be TRBD2 (5 bases). CDR3 size: 13 residues. CDR1 and CDR2 from the germline V gene are SGHTA and FQGNSA. V lost 1 base and J 7 bases, leaving 8 bases between the germline ends.

This clone was picked up one time. The rearrangement uses TRBV27 and TRBJ2-1; D might be TRBD1 (5 bases). V was shortened by 6 bases and J by 4 bases, with 7 bases between the two germline ends. CDR1 and CDR2 (germline): MNHEY, SMNVEV (reference sequence). This CDR3 spans 12 amino acids. This chain's CDR3 is CASRQGYNEQFF. The CDR3 bases are TGTGCCAGCAGGCAGGGTTACAATGAGCAGTTCTTC.

This clone was found a few times. J is TRBJ1-5 and V is TRBV2; D uncertain. Trimming took off 1 base at V and 6 bases at J, with 4 bases between the two ends. The V gene's germline CDR1 is SNHLY and CDR2 FYNNEI. CDR3 size: 12 residues. The CDR3 DNA is TGTGCCAGCAGTGAAGGGGGTCAGCCCCAGCATTTT. Its translation: CASSEGGQPQHF.

V usage is TRBV15 and J usage is TRBJ2-1; a weak D match, TRBD2 (5 bases). This CDR3 has 15 amino acids. Per the germline V gene, CDR1 is LNHNV and CDR2 is YYDKDF (reference sequence). V gave up 6 bases and J gave up 4 bases, with 16 bases separating them. CDR3 loop: CATSGRRLPYNEQFF. For the CDR3, the DNA is TGTGCCACCAGTGGCCGTAGACTACCTTACAATGAGCAGTTCTTC.

This clone was observed a single time. The CDR3: CASSQPGLANTGELFF. In DNA, the CDR3 is TGCGCCAGCAGCCAACCGGGACTAGCGAACACCGGGGAGCTGTTTTTT. The chain is built from TRBV4-3 and TRBJ2-2, with 8 positions matching TRBD2. This CDR3 comprises 16 residues. The germline gives CDR1 LGHNA, CDR2 YSLEER. After removal of 2 bases from V and 0 bases from J, the junction contained 2 bases not matched to a gene.

The chain joins TRBV5-4 to TRBJ2-7; 13 bases match TRBD2. The CDR3 runs to 15 residues. The V and J ends lost 3 bases and 5 bases, in that order; junction bases with no gene match: 5. Germline V CDR1 and CDR2: SGHNT, YYREEE (reference sequence). The CDR3 reads CASSWTSGSGDEQYF. The CDR3 nucleotides read TGTGCCAGCAGCTGGACTAGCGGGAGCGGAGACGAGCAGTACTTC.

The genes are TRBV4-3 and TRBJ2-7; a possible D gene is TRBD1 (6 bases). Germline CDR1 and CDR2: LGHNA and YSLEER. This CDR3 spans 15 amino acids. Trimming left V 1 base short and J 1 base short, with 11 bases between. The CDR3 protein is CASSQATGRSYEQYF. For the CDR3, the DNA is TGCGCCAGCAGCCAAGCAACAGGGCGATCCTACGAGCAGTACTTC.

V gene TRBV7-6 combines with J gene TRBJ2-1; D uncertain. Between the trimmed V and J ends, which lost 1 base and 10 bases, there was a span of 11 bases. Germline loops: CDR1 SGHVS, CDR2 FNYEAQ. The CDR3 spans 13 residues. The chain's CDR3 is CASSLGLSAEQFF. The CDR3 nucleotides are TGTGCCAGCAGCTTAGGTCTTTCAGCAGAGCAGTTCTTC.

This chain links TRBV6-5 with TRBJ1-5, with 9 nucleotides matching TRBD1. The CDR3 is 14 amino acids. The germline V gene has CDR1 MNHEY and CDR2 SVGAGI. With 7 bases clipped from V and 4 bases from J, the junction kept 5 bases outside the gene matches. CDR3 in DNA: TGTGCCAGCAATACAGGGGGCGGGAATCAGCCCCAGCATTTT. As protein: CASNTGGGNQPQHF.

This clone appeared a few times. V gene TRBV7-9 combines with J gene TRBJ2-7; 8 nucleotides align to TRBD1. V shed 2 bases, J shed 2 bases, and the junction held 8 bases outside the gene matches. The CDR3 covers 16 residues. Per germline, CDR1 SEHNR and CDR2 FQNEAQ (reference sequence). CDR3 protein: CASSLSQGASAYEQYF. The CDR3 coding sequence is TGTGCCAGCAGCTTAAGCCAGGGGGCTTCGGCCTACGAGCAGTACTTC.

The V gene is TRBV11-3, the J gene TRBJ2-7; maybe TRBD1 (6 bases). Germline CDR1 SGHNT, CDR2 YENEEA. Trimming stripped 1 base from V and 6 bases from J, with 16 bases between. The CDR3 has 15 residues. The CDR3 region has the DNA TGTGCCAGCAGCTTAGGGTTTGGGGGCTCAAGCGAGCAGTACTTC. As protein: CASSLGFGGSSEQYF.

The V gene is TRBV4-2, the J gene TRBJ1-4; D is unresolved. The CDR3 consists of 16 residues. Trimming took off 1 base at V and 2 bases at J, with 11 bases between the two ends. Per the germline V gene, CDR1 is LGHNA and CDR2 is YNFKEQ. The CDR3 nucleotides are TGTGCCAGCAGCCAAGGGATAGGGCCGACTAATGAAAAACTGTTTTTT. Protein sequence: CASSQGIGPTNEKLFF.

The CDR3 loop is CASSLSLGAYSYEQYF. CDR3 DNA sequence: TGTGCCAGCAGTTTATCTCTGGGAGCCTATTCCTACGAGCAGTACTTC. The J gene is TRBJ2-7, the V gene TRBV27, with D tentatively TRBD2 (5 bases). Trimming pared 0 bases from V and 1 base from J, leaving 13 bases between. Germline CDR1 is MNHEY and CDR2 is SMNVEV (reference sequence). The CDR3 extends over 16 amino acids.

The V call is TRBV30, the J call TRBJ2-1; 8 bases fit TRBD1. This CDR3 has 17 residues. Germline V lookup: CDR1 GTSNPN, CDR2 SVGIG (reference sequence). The junction had 12 bases not matched to a gene; V was cut back by 0 bases and J by 5 bases. The CDR3 spells CAWSVLLTGAADNEQFF. The CDR3 DNA follows: TGTGCCTGGAGTGTACTGTTGACAGGGGCCGCTGACAATGAGCAGTTCTTC.

The CDR3 DNA sequence: TGTGCCAGCAGCTTATCAGGGGGGGATAGTAAAGAGACCCAGTACTTC. The encoded protein is CASSLSGGDSKETQYF. This chain connects TRBV13 to TRBJ2-5; D is perhaps TRBD1 or TRBD2 (7 bases each). Germline values: CDR1 PRHDT, CDR2 FYEKMQ (reference sequence). The CDR3 has 16 residues. The V and J ends lost 2 bases and 3 bases respectively, with 16 bases between them.

This chain uses TRBV7-9 with TRBJ1-6, with TRBD1 as a possible D gene (5 bases). Trimming removed 4 bases from V and 13 bases from J, with 17 bases in between. CDR1 is SEHNR, CDR2 FQNEAQ, per germline (reference sequence). This CDR3 is built from 14 residues. DNA of the CDR3: TGTGCCAGCAGCTATCCGGGACCCAGTCGTCCCCTCCACTTT. It yields the protein CASSYPGPSRPLHF.

V is TRBV14 and J is TRBJ2-7; D possibly corresponds to TRBD2 (6 bases). This CDR3 is built from 16 residues. Per the germline V gene, CDR1 is SGHDN and CDR2 is FVKESK. V lost 4 bases to trimming and J lost 2 bases, with 18 bases between them. The CDR3 region is CASSLPRGTLTYEQYF. CDR3 coding DNA: TGTGCCAGCAGCCTCCCTCGAGGGACTCTCACCTACGAGCAGTACTTC.

This sequence joins TRBV19 and TRBJ2-7; D assignment may be TRBD1 or TRBD2 (5 bases each). V lost 4 bases to trimming and J lost 1 base, with 14 bases between them. The length of the CDR3 is 15 residues. The germline V gene encodes CDR1 LNHDA and CDR2 SQIVND (reference sequence). The CDR3 DNA follows: TGTGCCAGTAGTACCGGGACGGGGCCTTCCTACGAGCAGTACTTC. It encodes CASSTGTGPSYEQYF.

This chain joins TRBV5-1 and TRBJ2-1; D gene ambiguous. The CDR3 spans 14 residues. Trimming left V 1 base short and J 6 bases short, with 11 bases between. Per germline, CDR1 SGHRS and CDR2 YFSETQ. Here the CDR3 DNA reads TGCGCCAGCAGCTTGTTTGGCCCCCCCAATGAGCAGTTCTTC. Translated, it gives CASSLFGPPNEQFF.

The rearrangement uses TRBV4-1 and TRBJ2-7, with TRBD2 matching 10 bases. The CDR3 runs to 15 residues. Unmatched junction bases numbered 3, after V lost 3 bases and J lost 1 base. Germline CDR1 reads MGHRA; CDR2 reads YSYEKL. This CDR3 reads CASSHWTSGSYEQYF. CDR3 DNA: TGCGCCAGCAGCCATTGGACTAGCGGATCCTACGAGCAGTACTTC.